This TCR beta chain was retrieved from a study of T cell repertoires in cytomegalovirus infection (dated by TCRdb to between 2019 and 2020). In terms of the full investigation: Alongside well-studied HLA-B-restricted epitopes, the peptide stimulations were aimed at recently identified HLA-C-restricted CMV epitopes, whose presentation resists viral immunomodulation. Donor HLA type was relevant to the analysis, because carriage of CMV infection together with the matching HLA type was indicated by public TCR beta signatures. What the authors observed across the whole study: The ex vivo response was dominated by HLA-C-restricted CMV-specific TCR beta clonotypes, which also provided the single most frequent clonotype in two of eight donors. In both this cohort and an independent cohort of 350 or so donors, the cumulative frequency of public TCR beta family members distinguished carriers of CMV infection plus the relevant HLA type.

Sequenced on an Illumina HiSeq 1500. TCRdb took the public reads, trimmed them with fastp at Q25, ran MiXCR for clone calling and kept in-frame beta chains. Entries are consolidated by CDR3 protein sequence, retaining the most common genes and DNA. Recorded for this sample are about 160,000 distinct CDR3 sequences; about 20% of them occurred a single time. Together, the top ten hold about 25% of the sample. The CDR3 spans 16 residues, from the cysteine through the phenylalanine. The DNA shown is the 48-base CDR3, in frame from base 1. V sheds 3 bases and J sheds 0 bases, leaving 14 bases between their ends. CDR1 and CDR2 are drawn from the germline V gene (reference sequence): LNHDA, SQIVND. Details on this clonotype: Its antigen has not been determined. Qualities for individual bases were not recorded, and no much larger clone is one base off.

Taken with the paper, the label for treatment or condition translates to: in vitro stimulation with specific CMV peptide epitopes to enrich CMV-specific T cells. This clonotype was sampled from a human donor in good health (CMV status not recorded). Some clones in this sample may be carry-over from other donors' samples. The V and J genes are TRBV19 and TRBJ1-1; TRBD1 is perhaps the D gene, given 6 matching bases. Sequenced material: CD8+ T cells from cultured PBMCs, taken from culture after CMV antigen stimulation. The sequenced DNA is TGTGCCAGTAGTATTGATGTTTGGGGGCTGAACACTGAAGCTTTCTTT. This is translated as CASSIDVWGLNTEAFF.